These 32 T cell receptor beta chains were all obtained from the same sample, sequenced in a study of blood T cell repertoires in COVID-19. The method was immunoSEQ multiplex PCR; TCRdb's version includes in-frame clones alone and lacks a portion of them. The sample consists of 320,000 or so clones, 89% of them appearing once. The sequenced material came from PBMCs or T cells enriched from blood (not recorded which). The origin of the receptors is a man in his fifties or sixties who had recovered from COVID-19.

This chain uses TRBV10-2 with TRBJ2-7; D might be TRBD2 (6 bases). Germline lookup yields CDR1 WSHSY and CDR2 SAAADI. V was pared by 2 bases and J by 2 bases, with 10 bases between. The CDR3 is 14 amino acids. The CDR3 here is CASSETSFPYEQYF. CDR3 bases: TGCGCCAGCAGTGAGACTAGCTTCCCCTACGAGCAGTACTTC.

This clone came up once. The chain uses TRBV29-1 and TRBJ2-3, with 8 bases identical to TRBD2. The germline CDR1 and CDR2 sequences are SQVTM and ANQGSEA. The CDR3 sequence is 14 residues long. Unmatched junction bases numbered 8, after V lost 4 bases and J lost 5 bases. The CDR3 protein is CSVVAGRAGDTQYF. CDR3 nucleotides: TGCAGCGTTGTAGCGGGGAGGGCTGGAGATACGCAGTATTTT.

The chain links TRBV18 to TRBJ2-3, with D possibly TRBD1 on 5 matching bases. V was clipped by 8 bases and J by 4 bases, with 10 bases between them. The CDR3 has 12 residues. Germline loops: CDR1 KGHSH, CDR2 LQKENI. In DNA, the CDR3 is TGTGCCAGCACCATAGGGGCAGATACGCAGTATTTT. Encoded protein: CASTIGADTQYF. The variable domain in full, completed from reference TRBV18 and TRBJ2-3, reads NAGVMQNPRHLVRRRGQEARLRCSPMKGHSHVYWYRQLPEEGLKFMVYLQKENIIDESGMPKERFSAEFPKEGPSILRIQQVVRGDSAAYFCASTIGADTQYFGPGTRLTVL.

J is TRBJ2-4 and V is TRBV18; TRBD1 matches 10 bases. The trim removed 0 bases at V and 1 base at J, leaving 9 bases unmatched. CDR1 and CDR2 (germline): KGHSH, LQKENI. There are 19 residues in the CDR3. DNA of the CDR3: TGTGCCAGCTCACCACCGAAAGGGACAGGGGACGGGGCCAAAAACATTCAGTACTTC. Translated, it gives CASSPPKGTGDGAKNIQYF.

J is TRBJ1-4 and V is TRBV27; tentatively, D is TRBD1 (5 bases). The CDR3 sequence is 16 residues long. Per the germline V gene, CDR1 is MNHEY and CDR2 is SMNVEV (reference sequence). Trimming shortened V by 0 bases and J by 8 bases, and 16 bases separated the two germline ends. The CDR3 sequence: CASSLSQTVPREKLFF. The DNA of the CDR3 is TGTGCCAGCAGTTTATCGCAGACAGTTCCGAGGGAAAAACTGTTTTTT. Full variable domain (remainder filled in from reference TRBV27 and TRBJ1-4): EAQVTQNPRYLITVTGKKLTVTCSQNMNHEYMSWYRQDPGLGLRQIYYSMNVEVTDKGDVPEGYKVSRKEKRNFPLILESPSPNQTSLYFCASSLSQTVPREKLFFGSGTQLSVL.

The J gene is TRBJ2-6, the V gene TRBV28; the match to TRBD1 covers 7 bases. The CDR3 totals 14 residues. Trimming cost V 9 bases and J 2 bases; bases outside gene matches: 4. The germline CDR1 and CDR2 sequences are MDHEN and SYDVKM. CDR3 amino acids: CASNTGAGANVLTF. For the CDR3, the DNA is TGTGCCAGTAATACAGGGGCTGGGGCCAACGTCCTGACTTTC. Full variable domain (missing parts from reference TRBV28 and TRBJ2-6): DVKVTQSSRYLVKRTGEKVFLECVQDMDHENMFWYRQDPGLGLRLIYFSYDVKMKEKGDIPEGYSVSREKKERFSLILESASTNQTSMYLCASNTGAGANVLTFGAGSRLTVL.

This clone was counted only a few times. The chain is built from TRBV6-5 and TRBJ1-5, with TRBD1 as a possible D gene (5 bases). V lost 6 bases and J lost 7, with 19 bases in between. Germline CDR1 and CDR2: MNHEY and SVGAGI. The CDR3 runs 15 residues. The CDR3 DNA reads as TGTGCCAGCAGCCCATCCTATGAAGGGGCCCAGCCCCAGCATTTT. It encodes CASSPSYEGAQPQHF.

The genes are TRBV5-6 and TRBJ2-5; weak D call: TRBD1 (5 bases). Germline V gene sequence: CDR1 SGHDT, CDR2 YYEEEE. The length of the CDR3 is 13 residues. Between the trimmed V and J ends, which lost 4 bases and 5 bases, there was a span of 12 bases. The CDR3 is CASSIQATETQYF. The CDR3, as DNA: TGTGCCAGCAGCATACAGGCGACCGAGACCCAGTACTTC.

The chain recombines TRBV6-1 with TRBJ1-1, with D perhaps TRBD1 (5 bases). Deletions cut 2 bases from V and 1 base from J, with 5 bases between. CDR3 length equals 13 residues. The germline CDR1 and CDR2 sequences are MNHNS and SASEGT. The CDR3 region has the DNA TGTGCCAGCAGTGAACAGGGGAACACTGAAGCTTTCTTT. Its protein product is CASSEQGNTEAFF.

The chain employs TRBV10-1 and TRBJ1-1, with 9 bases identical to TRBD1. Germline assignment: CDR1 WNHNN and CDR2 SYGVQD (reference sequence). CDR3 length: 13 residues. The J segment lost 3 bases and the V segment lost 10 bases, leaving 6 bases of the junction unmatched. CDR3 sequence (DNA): TGCGCCACGAGGGACAGGGAGGACACTGAAGCTTTCTTT. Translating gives CATRDREDTEAFF.

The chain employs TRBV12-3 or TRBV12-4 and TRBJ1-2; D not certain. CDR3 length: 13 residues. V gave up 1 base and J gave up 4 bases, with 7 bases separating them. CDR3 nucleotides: TGTGCCAGCAGTTTAGAAACTATCTATGGCTACACCTTC. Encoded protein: CASSLETIYGYTF.

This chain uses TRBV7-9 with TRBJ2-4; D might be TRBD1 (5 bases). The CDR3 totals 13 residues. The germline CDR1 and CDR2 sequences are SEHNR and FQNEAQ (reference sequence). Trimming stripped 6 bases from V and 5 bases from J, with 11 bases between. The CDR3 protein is CASSPGWENIQYF. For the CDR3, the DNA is TGTGCCAGCAGTCCAGGGTGGGAAAACATTCAGTACTTC.

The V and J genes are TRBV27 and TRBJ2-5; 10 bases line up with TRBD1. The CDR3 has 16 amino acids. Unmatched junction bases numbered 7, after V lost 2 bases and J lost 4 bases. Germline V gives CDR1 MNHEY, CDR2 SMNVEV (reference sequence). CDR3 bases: TGTGCCAGCAGTTTAAGGGTCGGGACAGGGGTAGAGACCCAGTACTTC. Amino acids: CASSLRVGTGVETQYF.

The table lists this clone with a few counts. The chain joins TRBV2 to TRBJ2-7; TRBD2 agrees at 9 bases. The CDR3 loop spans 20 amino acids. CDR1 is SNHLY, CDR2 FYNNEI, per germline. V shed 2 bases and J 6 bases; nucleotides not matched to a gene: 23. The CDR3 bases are TGTGCCAGCAGTGAATACGTCCGAGCGGGAGGATCGCTTTCTCTCGGCGAGCAGTACTTC. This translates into CASSEYVRAGGSLSLGEQYF.

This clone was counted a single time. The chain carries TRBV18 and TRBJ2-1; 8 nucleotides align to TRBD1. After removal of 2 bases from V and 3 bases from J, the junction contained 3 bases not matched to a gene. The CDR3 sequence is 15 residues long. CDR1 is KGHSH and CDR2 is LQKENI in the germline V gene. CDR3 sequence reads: CASSPGQGFYNEQFF. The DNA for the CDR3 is TGTGCCAGCTCACCAGGACAGGGTTTCTACAATGAGCAGTTCTTC.

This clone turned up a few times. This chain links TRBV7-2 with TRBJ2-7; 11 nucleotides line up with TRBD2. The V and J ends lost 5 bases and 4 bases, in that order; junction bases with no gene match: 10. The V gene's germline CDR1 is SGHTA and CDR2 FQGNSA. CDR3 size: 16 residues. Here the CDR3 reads CASSQRLAGGPYEQYF. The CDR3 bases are TGTGCCAGCAGCCAACGTCTAGCGGGAGGACCGTACGAGCAGTACTTC.

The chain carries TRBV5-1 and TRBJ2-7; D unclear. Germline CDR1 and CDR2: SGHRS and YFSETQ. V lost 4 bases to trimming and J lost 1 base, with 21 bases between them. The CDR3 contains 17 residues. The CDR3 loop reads CASSGEVLSLSSYEQYF. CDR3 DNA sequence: TGCGCCAGCAGCGGTGAGGTTTTATCATTGAGTTCCTACGAGCAGTACTTC.

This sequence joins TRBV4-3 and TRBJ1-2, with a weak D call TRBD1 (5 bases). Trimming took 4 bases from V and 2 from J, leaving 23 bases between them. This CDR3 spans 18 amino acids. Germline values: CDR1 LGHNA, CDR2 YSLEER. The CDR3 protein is CASSPKEGAVGGNYGYTF. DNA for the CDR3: TGCGCCAGCAGCCCCAAGGAAGGAGCTGTGGGGGGAAACTATGGCTACACCTTC.

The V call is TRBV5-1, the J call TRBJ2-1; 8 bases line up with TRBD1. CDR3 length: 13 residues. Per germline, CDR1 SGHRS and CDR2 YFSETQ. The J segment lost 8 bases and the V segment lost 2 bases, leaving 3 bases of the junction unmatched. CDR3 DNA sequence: TGCGCCAGCAGCTTTCAGGGGGCGGATGAGCAGTTCTTC. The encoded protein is CASSFQGADEQFF.

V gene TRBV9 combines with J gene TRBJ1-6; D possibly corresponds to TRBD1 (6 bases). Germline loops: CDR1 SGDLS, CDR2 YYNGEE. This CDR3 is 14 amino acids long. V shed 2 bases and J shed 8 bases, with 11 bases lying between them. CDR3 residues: CASSVQGWDSPLHF. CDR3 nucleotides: TGTGCCAGCAGCGTTCAGGGGTGGGATTCACCCCTCCACTTT.

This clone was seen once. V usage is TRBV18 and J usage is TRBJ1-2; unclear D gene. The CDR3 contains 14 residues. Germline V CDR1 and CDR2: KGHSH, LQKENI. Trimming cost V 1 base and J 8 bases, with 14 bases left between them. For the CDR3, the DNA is TGTGCCAGCTCACCACTGACGGAGCCCTCAGGCTACACCTTC. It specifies CASSPLTEPSGYTF.

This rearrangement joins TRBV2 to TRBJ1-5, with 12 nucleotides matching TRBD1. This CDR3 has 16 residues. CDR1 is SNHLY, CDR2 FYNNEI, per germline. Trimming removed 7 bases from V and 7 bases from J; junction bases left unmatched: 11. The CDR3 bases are TGTGCCAGCACTAGAACCGGGACAGGGGGCGGACAGCCCCAGCATTTT. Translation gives CASTRTGTGGGQPQHF.

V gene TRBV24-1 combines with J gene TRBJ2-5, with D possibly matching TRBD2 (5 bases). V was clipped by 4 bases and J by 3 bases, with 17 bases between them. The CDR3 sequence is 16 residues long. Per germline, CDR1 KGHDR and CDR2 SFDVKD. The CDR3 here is CATSDPRGPTKETQYF. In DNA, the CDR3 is TGTGCCACCAGTGACCCCAGAGGGCCAACGAAAGAGACCCAGTACTTC.

CDR3 region: CAISDQGANQPQHF. The CDR3 DNA sequence: TGTGCCATCAGTGACCAGGGCGCCAATCAGCCCCAGCATTTT. J is TRBJ1-5 and V is TRBV10-3, with a tentative D call TRBD1 (5 bases). CDR1 is ENHRY and CDR2 is SYGVKD in the germline V gene. The CDR3 loop spans 14 amino acids. V dropped 3 bases and J dropped 3 bases, with 9 bases sitting between them.

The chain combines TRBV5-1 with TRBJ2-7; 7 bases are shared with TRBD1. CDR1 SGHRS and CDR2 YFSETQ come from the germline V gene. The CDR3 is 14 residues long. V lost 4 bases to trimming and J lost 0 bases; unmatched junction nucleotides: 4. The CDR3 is CASSQQGLSYEQYF. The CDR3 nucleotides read TGCGCCAGCAGCCAACAGGGGCTCTCCTACGAGCAGTACTTC.

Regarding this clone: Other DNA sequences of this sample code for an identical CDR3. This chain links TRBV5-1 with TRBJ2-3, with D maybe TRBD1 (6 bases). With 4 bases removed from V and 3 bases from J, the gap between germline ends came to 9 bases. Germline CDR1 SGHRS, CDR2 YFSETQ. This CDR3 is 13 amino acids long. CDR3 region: CASSLQGTDTQYF. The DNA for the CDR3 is TGCGCCAGCAGCCTCCAGGGGACAGATACGCAGTATTTT.

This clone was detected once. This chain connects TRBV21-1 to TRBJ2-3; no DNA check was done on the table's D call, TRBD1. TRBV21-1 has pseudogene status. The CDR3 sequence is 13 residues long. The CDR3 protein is CASSSQSTDTQYF. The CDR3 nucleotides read TGTGCCAGCAGCAGCCAGAGCACAGATACGCAGTATTTT.

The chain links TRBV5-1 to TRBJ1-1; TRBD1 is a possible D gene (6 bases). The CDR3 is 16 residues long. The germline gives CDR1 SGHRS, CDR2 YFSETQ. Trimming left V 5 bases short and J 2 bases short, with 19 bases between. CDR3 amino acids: CASRHGQRGYNTEAFF. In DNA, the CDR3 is TGCGCCAGCAGACACGGACAGAGGGGGTATAACACTGAAGCTTTCTTT.

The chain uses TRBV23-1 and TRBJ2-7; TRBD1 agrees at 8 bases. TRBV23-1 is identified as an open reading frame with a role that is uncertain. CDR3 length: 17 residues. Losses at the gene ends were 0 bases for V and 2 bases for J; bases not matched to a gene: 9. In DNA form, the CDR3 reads TGCGCCAGCAGTCAATCGTGGTATTCGGGACAGGCCTACGAGCAGTACTTC. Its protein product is CASSQSWYSGQAYEQYF.

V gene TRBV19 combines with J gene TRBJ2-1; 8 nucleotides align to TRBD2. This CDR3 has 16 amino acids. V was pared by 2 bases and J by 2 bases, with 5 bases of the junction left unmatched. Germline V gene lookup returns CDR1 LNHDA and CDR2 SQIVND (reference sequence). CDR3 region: CASSISAGLAYNEQFF. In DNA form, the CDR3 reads TGTGCCAGTAGTATAAGCGCGGGACTAGCCTACAATGAGCAGTTCTTC.

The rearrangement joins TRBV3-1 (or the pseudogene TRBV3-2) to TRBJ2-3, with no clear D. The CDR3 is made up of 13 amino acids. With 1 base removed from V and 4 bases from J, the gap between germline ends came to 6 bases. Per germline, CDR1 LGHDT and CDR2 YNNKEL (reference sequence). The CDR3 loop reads CASSQGPADTQYF. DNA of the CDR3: TGTGCCAGCAGCCAAGGGCCCGCAGATACGCAGTATTTT.

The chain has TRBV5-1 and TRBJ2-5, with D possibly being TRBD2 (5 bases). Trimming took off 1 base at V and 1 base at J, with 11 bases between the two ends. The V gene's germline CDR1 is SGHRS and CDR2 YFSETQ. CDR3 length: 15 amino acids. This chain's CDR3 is CASSLQHGLQETQYF. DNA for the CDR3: TGCGCCAGCAGCTTGCAACACGGACTCCAAGAGACCCAGTACTTC. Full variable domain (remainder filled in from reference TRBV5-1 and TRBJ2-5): KAGVTQTPRYLIKTRGQQVTLSCSPISGHRSVSWYQQTPGQGLQFLFEYFSETQRNKGNFPGRFSGRQFSNSRSEMNVSTLELGDSALYLCASSLQHGLQETQYFGPGTRLLVL.